The sequence of this T cell receptor (beta chain) was determined in a study of post-analysis software for immune sequencing data. Prepared libraries of TCR beta cDNA carried unique molecular identifiers. cDNA molecules numbering about 490,000 came from about 1 to 10 million T cells. TCRdb analysed the PCR reads with MiXCR anew, one entry per CDR3 protein. The table shows approximately 690,000 distinct CDR3 sequences, with approximately 60% occurring only once. Germline V gives CDR1 SEHNR, CDR2 FQNEAQ (reference sequence). The ends were cut back, 5 bases at V and 4 bases at J, with 16 bases in the middle. The CDR3 extends over 15 amino acids. Overall study findings and caveats: Patients with multiple sclerosis recorded significantly lower normalized Chao1 diversity than controls, the study found. Four or five TRBV segments (TRBV5-6, TRBV5-1 and TRBV20-1 among them) occurred more frequently in patients than in controls.

This clonotype has a handful of counts. Antigen: not known. This TCR was sampled from a girl under 10 years old with multiple sclerosis. Sequencing was carried out using blood. The chain carries TRBV7-9 and TRBJ2-3; a possible D gene is TRBD1 (5 bases). In nucleotides, the CDR3 is TGTGCCAGCAGCACTACCCCGGCAGGGCCAGATACGCAGTATTTT. Its translation: CASSTTPAGPDTQYF.